Listed here are 16 T cell receptor beta chains from one sample, sequenced in a study of regulatory T cells in long-lasting Graves disease. The time point denotes: newly diagnosed GD, antithyroid drugs for less than 3 months. From RNA extracted from PBMCs, the TCR library was made. Researchers made TCR beta libraries by using iRepertoire HTBI primers and running Arm-PCR on CDR3 regions. TCRdb re-called the multiplex PCR reads with MiXCR, one entry per CDR3 protein. The sample shows 500,000 or so distinct CDR3 sequences, under 20% of them seen only once. These data also formed part of another study, on T cells in Graves' hyperthyroidism and ophthalmopathy.

The specimen was peripheral blood mononuclear cells (PBMCs), collected at new diagnosis, from a patient treated with antithyroid drugs. The receptor set was obtained from a man aged 35-49 years with Graves disease.

A few counts support this clonotype. V usage is TRBV28 and J usage is TRBJ2-3; 9 positions agree with TRBD1. This CDR3 is 15 amino acids long. J was trimmed by 9 bases and V by 10 bases; bases with no gene match: 17. Germline CDR1 is MDHEN and CDR2 is SYDVKM. The CDR3 sequence is CATYEQGTGLSTQYF. In DNA, the CDR3 is TGTGCCACCTACGAACAGGGGACAGGGTTGTCAACGCAGTATTTT.

This clonotype was observed many times. The J gene is TRBJ2-5, the V gene TRBV5-1, with 7 positions matching TRBD1. The CDR3 runs 15 residues. Germline-derived CDR1 and CDR2 are SGHRS and YFSETQ. V lost 3 bases, J lost 4 bases, and 9 bases stayed unmatched. This chain's CDR3 is CASSSIYDRAETQYF. For the CDR3, the DNA is TGCGCCAGCAGCTCAATCTATGACAGGGCAGAGACCCAGTACTTC.

This clonotype was detected a few times. This chain connects TRBV20-1 to TRBJ2-7; the match to TRBD2 covers 7 bases. Germline CDR1 and CDR2: DFQATT and SNEGSKA (reference sequence). This CDR3 has 13 amino acids. V was clipped by 5 bases and J by 2 bases; unmatched bases: 6. The CDR3 spells CSAGGDRTYEQYF. For the CDR3, the DNA is TGCAGTGCTGGGGGGGACCGCACCTACGAGCAGTACTTC.

This clonotype was detected a few times. The chain joins TRBV7-9 to TRBJ1-2, with 7 bases matching TRBD1. V was clipped by 7 bases and J by 6 bases; unmatched bases: 11. The V gene's germline CDR1 is SEHNR and CDR2 FQNEAQ (reference sequence). The CDR3 extends over 14 amino acids. CDR3 residues: CASTTNRGENGYTF. CDR3 nucleotide sequence: TGTGCCAGCACTACCAACAGGGGCGAAAATGGCTACACCTTC.

This clonotype was seen ten or more times. CDR3 amino acids: CASSATSEAFF. Here the CDR3 DNA reads TGTGCCAGCAGCGCAACTTCCGAAGCTTTCTTT. The chain has TRBV7-9 and TRBJ1-1; D not resolved. The germline CDR1 and CDR2 sequences are SEHNR and FQNEAQ (reference sequence). CDR3 length: 11 amino acids. The V and J ends lost 5 bases and 8 bases respectively, with 9 bases between them.

This clonotype was seen a few times. The rearrangement joins TRBV7-9 to TRBJ1-4, with 9 bases that match TRBD1. Trimming removed 2 bases from V and 8 bases from J; junction bases left unmatched: 3. The germline gives CDR1 SEHNR, CDR2 FQNEAQ (reference sequence). This CDR3 contains 14 residues. CDR3 DNA sequence: TGTGCCAGCAGCTTAACAGGGGGCGGCGAAAAACTGTTTTTT. It is translated as CASSLTGGGEKLFF.

The sample holds many counts of this clonotype. The J gene is TRBJ2-7, the V gene TRBV18, with 12 bases fitting TRBD2. The germline gives CDR1 KGHSH, CDR2 LQKENI. The ends lost 6 bases at V and 5 bases at J; junction bases unmatched: 5. The CDR3 contains 14 residues. As DNA, the CDR3 is TGTGCCAGCTCCATGACTAGCGGGAGTCACGAGCAGTACTTC. This codes for CASSMTSGSHEQYF.

This clonotype was seen only a few times. Being one base from a much bigger clone, this may be a read error. The CDR3 does not close with the conserved phenylalanine or tryptophan, likely indicating a read error. The chain employs TRBV3-1 and TRBJ2-1; perhaps TRBD2 as D (5 bases). The length of the CDR3 is 12 residues. V was trimmed by 5 bases and J by 9 bases, leaving 11 bases between them. Germline V CDR1 and CDR2: LGHDT, YNNKEL (reference sequence). The CDR3: CASSLLGPEQFL. CDR3 sequence (DNA): TGTGCCAGCAGCTTACTAGGGCCTGAGCAGTTCCTC.

This clonotype has a count of ten or more. The chain uses TRBV7-2 and TRBJ2-5; the D is unclear. Trimming cost V 1 base and J 6 bases, with 3 bases left between them. In germline, CDR1 is SGHTA, CDR2 FQGNSA. The CDR3 is 11 residues long. CDR3 loop: CASSLVQTQYF. The CDR3 DNA reads TGTGCCAGCAGCTTAGTTCAGACCCAGTACTTC.

This clonotype was counted many times. CDR3 DNA: TGCGCCAGCAGCTTGATCGGTCTGGAGACCCAGTACTTC. As protein: CASSLIGLETQYF. The rearrangement joins TRBV5-1 to TRBJ2-5, with unresolved D. CDR3 length equals 13 residues. Trimming left V 1 base short and J 5 bases short, with 9 bases between. Germline CDR1 and CDR2: SGHRS and YFSETQ.

For this clonotype: A much larger clone lies a single base off, so this may be a read error. The rearrangement links TRBV27 to TRBJ2-3, with 11 bases aligning to TRBD2. This CDR3 spans 15 amino acids. The junction had 6 bases not matched to a gene; V was cut back by 6 bases and J by 4 bases. The germline V gene encodes CDR1 MNHEY and CDR2 SMNVEV (reference sequence). CDR3 loop: CASRLAGDPPDTQYF. CDR3 DNA sequence: TGTGCCAGCAGACTAGCGGGAGACCCTCCAGATACGCAGTATTTT.

This clonotype was counted a few times. The chain joins TRBV19 to TRBJ2-5; 10 positions match TRBD2. V gave up 6 bases and J gave up 2 bases; unmatched junction bases: 9. The length of the CDR3 is 16 residues. Germline-derived CDR1 and CDR2 are LNHDA and SQIVND (reference sequence). The CDR3 loop reads CASSKRTSGEQETQYF. CDR3 coding DNA: TGTGCCAGTAGCAAAAGAACTAGCGGGGAACAAGAGACCCAGTACTTC. Together with reference TRBV19 and TRBJ2-5, the CDR3 gives the full variable domain: DGGITQSPKYLFRKEGQNVTLSCEQNLNHDAMYWYRQDPGQGLRLIYYSQIVNDFQKGDIAEGYSVSREKKESFPLTVTSAQKNPTAFYLCASSKRTSGEQETQYFGPGTRLLVL.

The sample holds many counts of this clonotype. The chain recombines TRBV30 with TRBJ1-2; D remains ambiguous. The CDR3 is made up of 13 amino acids. Looked up from germline, CDR1 is GTSNPN and CDR2 is SVGIG (reference sequence). Trimming took off 2 bases at V and 2 bases at J, with 9 bases between the two ends. For the CDR3, the DNA is TGTGCCTGGAGTCCCGCCAGGAACTATGGCTACACCTTC. Residues: CAWSPARNYGYTF.

In this sample, this clonotype turned up many times. This chain uses TRBV7-3 with TRBJ2-7; 10 bases agree with TRBD1. Looked up from germline, CDR1 is SGHTA and CDR2 is FQGTGA. Losses at the gene ends were 0 bases for V and 5 bases for J; bases not matched to a gene: 13. The CDR3 extends over 18 amino acids. CDR3 nucleotide sequence: TGTGCCAGCAGCTTAACGTCGTTGGGACAGGGGTCTCTCAACGAGCAGTACTTC. Translated, it gives CASSLTSLGQGSLNEQYF.

This clonotype was seen more than once but under ten times. This chain links TRBV29-1 with TRBJ2-4; D unresolved. Germline V lookup: CDR1 SQVTM, CDR2 ANQGSEA. This CDR3 contains 14 residues. V lost 2 bases and J 4 bases, leaving 12 bases between the germline ends. The CDR3 DNA follows: TGCAGCGTTGAATCCTCAGGACCAAAAAACATTCAGTACTTC. Protein sequence: CSVESSGPKNIQYF.

As for this clonotype: A single base separates this from a much larger clone, so it may be a read error. V usage is TRBV6-1 and J usage is TRBJ2-1; D gene uncertain. Near its end, the DNA agrees better with TRBJ2-4, so the J call may be wrong. CDR1 is MNHNS and CDR2 is SASEGT in the germline V gene. The length of the CDR3 is 11 residues. CDR3 protein: CASSERGLQYF. DNA of the CDR3: TGTGCCAGCAGTGAAAGAGGCCTTCAGTACTTC.